Reported below is one TCR beta chain. Both 60 Vbeta primers and 13 Jbeta primers went into the PCR. Produced via immunoSEQ multiplex PCR; TCRdb's table is partial and in-frame only. The sample has fewer than 200,000 clones; over 60% are singletons. This sample was included in a study of cytomegalovirus exposure and HLA in healthy donors. The CDR3 is 13 residues long. The V gene's germline CDR1 is KGHSH and CDR2 LQKENI. V was pared by 3 bases and J by 8 bases, with 10 bases between. The receptor comes from a female donor in good health and CMV-seronegative. The chain employs TRBV18 and TRBJ1-4; D is unresolved. Specimen: PBMCs. CDR3 sequence: CASSPDPGEKLFF. The CDR3 coding sequence is TGTGCCAGCTCACCGGACCCGGGAGAAAAACTGTTTTTT.